A single sample gave rise to the 15 T cell receptor beta chains below, sequenced in a study of cytomegalovirus exposure and HLA in healthy donors. This PCR relied on a set of 60 Vbeta primers and 13 Jbeta primers. The data were produced by immunoSEQ multiplex PCR, yet TCRdb's version contains in-frame clones alone and is incomplete. The sample contains under 150,000 clones, around 70% of which appear only once. The sample was PBMCs. These receptors originate from a man aged 30 to 45 in good health and CMV-seronegative.

This clone turned up a few times. The CDR3 loop reads CASSPPGLAETQYF. CDR3 sequence (DNA): TGTGCCAGCAGCCCCCCGGGACTAGCCGAGACCCAGTACTTC. The chain carries TRBV5-4 and TRBJ2-5; the match to TRBD2 covers 9 bases. After removal of 4 bases from V and 5 bases from J, the junction contained 6 bases not matched to a gene. Per germline, CDR1 SGHNT and CDR2 YYREEE (reference sequence). The CDR3 consists of 14 residues.

This rearrangement joins TRBV5-1 to TRBJ1-1, with D possibly being TRBD1 (6 bases). The CDR3 runs 17 residues. The germline gives CDR1 SGHRS, CDR2 YFSETQ. V was pared by 4 bases and J by 0 bases, with 19 bases between. The CDR3 nucleotides are TGCGCCAGCAGCATCAAGGGGGGGGTTAATGTGAACACTGAAGCTTTCTTT. Encoded protein: CASSIKGGVNVNTEAFF.

A remark on this clone: One end of the junction varies from germline; a read error may be responsible. The rearrangement links TRBV19 to TRBJ1-2; the D gene is possibly TRBD1 (5 bases). CDR3 length: 14 residues. Looked up from germline, CDR1 is LNHDA and CDR2 is SQIVND (reference sequence). This CDR3 reads CASSIGTTTYRYTF. The CDR3 DNA reads TGTGCCAGTAGTATTGGGACTACCACCTATCGCTACACCTTC. Based on the CDR3 plus reference TRBV19 and TRBJ1-2, the full variable domain is DGGITQSPKYLFRKEGQNVTLSCEQNLNHDAMYWYRQDPGQGLRLIYYSQIVNDFQKGDIAEGYSVSREKKESFPLTVTSAQKNPTAFYLCASSIGTTTYRYTFGSGTRLTVV.

This chain joins TRBV9 and TRBJ1-1; D gene unclear. The V end was cut by 0 bases, the J end by 5 bases, with 26 bases between. Per the germline V gene, CDR1 is SGDLS and CDR2 is YYNGEE. This CDR3 has 19 amino acids. In nucleotides, the CDR3 is TGTGCCAGCAGCGTAGAAGGCCACATTTCCGGACTTAGTGGTACTGAAGCTTTCTTT. Its protein is CASSVEGHISGLSGTEAFF.

The V gene is TRBV7-2, the J gene TRBJ2-2; no clear D. The CDR3 has 16 residues. V gave up 7 bases and J gave up 2 bases, with 17 bases separating them. In germline, CDR1 is SGHTA, CDR2 FQGNSA. Here the CDR3 reads CASKRGRGLNTGELFF. CDR3 bases: TGTGCCAGCAAGCGTGGTAGAGGTCTCAACACCGGGGAGCTGTTTTTT.

There are a few counts of this clone. The chain carries TRBV5-1 and TRBJ1-6; maybe TRBD1 (6 bases). The germline V and J ends were trimmed by 3 bases and 9 bases, with 16 bases remaining between them. The CDR3 consists of 15 residues. Germline loops: CDR1 SGHRS, CDR2 YFSETQ. The CDR3 DNA sequence: TGCGCCAGCAGCTCTAACAGGGAAGGGGGTTCACCCCTCCACTTT. Translation gives CASSSNREGGSPLHF.

DNA of the CDR3: TGTGCCATCAGTGTAGGGGAAAGCTACAATGAGCAGTTCTTC. Its translation is CAISVGESYNEQFF. The V gene is TRBV10-3, the J gene TRBJ2-1, with D possibly matching TRBD1 (5 bases). CDR1 ENHRY and CDR2 SYGVKD come from the germline V gene. Trimming cost V 4 bases and J 3 bases, with 10 bases left between them. The CDR3 loop spans 14 amino acids.

The rearrangement uses TRBV27 and TRBJ2-5, with 7 bases lining up with TRBD2. V gave up 4 bases and J gave up 3 bases; unmatched junction bases: 11. Germline V lookup: CDR1 MNHEY, CDR2 SMNVEV (reference sequence). The CDR3 is 16 amino acids. The CDR3 spells CASSSREAGLKETQYF. CDR3 sequence (DNA): TGTGCCAGCAGTTCACGGGAGGCGGGATTAAAAGAGACCCAGTACTTC.

The rearrangement uses TRBV28 and TRBJ2-7, with 7 bases aligning to TRBD2. Per the germline V gene, CDR1 is MDHEN and CDR2 is SYDVKM. The CDR3 has 10 residues. The V gene end was trimmed by 10 bases and the J gene end by 4 bases; junction bases not matched to a gene: 1. CDR3 nucleotides: TGTGCCACCGGGAGGTACGAGCAGTACTTC. The encoded protein is CATGRYEQYF.

This sequence joins TRBV5-6 and TRBJ2-2, with 9 bases that match TRBD1. CDR1 is SGHDT and CDR2 is YYEEEE in the germline V gene. V was pared by 0 bases and J by 3 bases, with 3 bases of the junction left unmatched. The CDR3 runs 16 residues. CDR3 in amino acids: CASSLVRDRDTGELFF. The CDR3 nucleotides are TGTGCCAGCAGCTTGGTCCGGGACAGGGACACCGGGGAGCTGTTTTTT.

This sequence joins TRBV6-5 and TRBJ2-7; 8 nucleotides align to TRBD1. The trim removed 5 bases at V and 3 bases at J, leaving 9 bases unmatched. CDR3 length: 15 amino acids. CDR1 and CDR2 from the germline V gene are MNHEY and SVGAGI. The CDR3 sequence is CASSTARDRYYEQYF. In DNA, the CDR3 is TGTGCCAGCAGTACTGCCCGGGACAGGTACTACGAGCAGTACTTC.

This clone was counted once. The chain uses TRBV10-3 and TRBJ2-1, with a weak D call TRBD1 (6 bases). Between the trimmed V and J ends, which lost 8 bases and 4 bases, there was a span of 21 bases. Germline V CDR1 and CDR2: ENHRY, SYGVKD. The CDR3 is 16 amino acids. CDR3 sequence (DNA): TGTGCCATCTTAGTTATTGGCAGGGGAGATTACAATGAGCAGTTCTTC. Protein: CAILVIGRGDYNEQFF.

This chain uses TRBV5-1 with TRBJ2-7; D not certain. Germline V gives CDR1 SGHRS, CDR2 YFSETQ. V was shortened by 0 bases and J by 3 bases, with 10 bases between the two germline ends. The CDR3 covers 14 residues. This CDR3 reads CASSLGPGNYEQYF. In nucleotides, the CDR3 is TGCGCCAGCAGCTTGGGTCCAGGAAACTACGAGCAGTACTTC.

This clone was seen once. This chain joins TRBV5-1 and TRBJ2-5; 7 bases fit TRBD2. Germline V lookup: CDR1 SGHRS, CDR2 YFSETQ. There are 15 residues in the CDR3. J gave up 5 bases and V 4 bases, and 11 bases lay outside the gene matches. The CDR3 sequence: CASSLVVGGMETQYF. CDR3 nucleotides: TGCGCCAGCAGCCTGGTAGTGGGGGGGATGGAGACCCAGTACTTC.

V usage is TRBV30 and J usage is TRBJ2-3, with D unclear. Looked up from germline, CDR1 is GTSNPN and CDR2 is SVGIG (reference sequence). The V end was cut by 6 bases, the J end by 1 base, with 11 bases between. The CDR3 contains 13 residues. The CDR3 DNA reads TGTGCCTGCAGACAAGAAGGCACAGATACGCAGTATTTT. Translation: CACRQEGTDTQYF. Full variable domain (outside the CDR3, taken from reference TRBV30 and TRBJ2-3): SQTIHQWPATLVQPVGSPLSLECTVEGTSNPNLYWYRQAAGRGLQLLFYSVGIGQISSEVPQNLSASRPQDRQFILSSKKLLLSDSGFYLCACRQEGTDTQYFGPGTRLTVL.